These T cell receptor beta chains were read from a single sample in a study of T cell changes during pregnancy in multiple sclerosis. Generated by immunoSEQ multiplex PCR, the TCRdb table keeps only in-frame clones and is missing some. The sample includes 37,000 or so clones, roughly 91% of them seen just once. The input for sequencing was CD4+ T cells from peripheral blood mononuclear cells, taken in the second trimester of pregnancy. The receptors shown here come from a female donor in good health, enrolled as a control in a pregnancy study. Both conserved end residues are part of each CDR3. D genes are given only for firm matches.

CASSSIPGQGSYEQYF TRBD1 TRBV5-1
CATNWGEKGYEQYF - TRBV19
CASSQSGTGGYEQYF TRBD1 TRBV4-1
CASSTGQGGYEQYF TRBD1 TRBV9
CASSWGASGSGPYEQYF TRBD2 TRBV7-8
CAISPSGRAEDTQYF TRBD2 TRBV10-3
CASQGLAAGTDTQYF TRBD2 TRBV19
CASSIGGLGTAQHF TRBD1 TRBV19
CASSFSGEQFF - TRBV11-3
CASSVGYQGGTEAFF TRBD1 TRBV9
CASSLVEVGTMNTEAFF - TRBV7-2
CASRDRDSPLHF TRBD1 TRBV13
CASSFFRISSYNEQFF - TRBV11-2
CASSEPGWPHYGYTF - TRBV7-9
CASSAGETGGFSGNTIYF TRBD1 TRBV4-1
CASSQARGEQFF - TRBV14
CASSLRTGGAETQYF TRBD1 TRBV11-3
CASSSPLSYEQYF - TRBV5-4
CASSMRRAGEGNTEAFF - TRBV19
CASSIDRTGHPEAFF - TRBV19
CASSYRDYEQYF - TRBV2
CASSFWTVYEQYF - TRBV28
CASSSRLAAGELFF TRBD2 TRBV7-3